This T cell receptor (beta chain) appears in the sequencing data of a study of blood T cell repertoires in COVID-19. At the level of the study: The cDNA or gDNA used as material had been derived from T cells, B-cell-depleted T cells, or PBMCs.

CDR1 and CDR2 from the germline V gene are MGHDK and SYGVNS. The junction had 9 bases not matched to a gene; V was cut back by 5 bases and J by 5 bases. The CDR3 covers 15 residues. Patients in Seattle were enrolled during active infection, then followed longitudinally. The table came from immunoSEQ multiplex PCR; TCRdb's copy has only in-frame clones and leaves some out. Among 150,000 or so clones listed, approximately 86% were seen once. The clonotype originates from a woman between 70 and 85 years old with COVID-19, enrolled during active disease. Sequenced material: peripheral blood. The chain employs TRBV25-1 and TRBJ2-7, with 10 bases identical to TRBD1. This CDR3 is CASSLTGGLEHEQYF. In nucleotides, the CDR3 is TGTGCCAGCAGTCTGACAGGGGGCCTTGAACACGAGCAGTACTTC.